The source of this T cell receptor (beta chain) is a study of T cells in Graves' hyperthyroidism and ophthalmopathy. Overall study results and limits: In simple terms, a model built on 13 V-J features told ophthalmopathy apart from stable hyperthyroidism.

The PBMCs were taken from around 10 ml of fresh peripheral blood. The germline CDR1 and CDR2 sequences are KGHDR and SFDVKD. V was trimmed by 2 bases and J by 0 bases, leaving 11 bases between them. The CDR3 is 16 residues long. This clonotype was observed a handful of times. Its specificity is not known. Using RNA transcripts as the source, TCR beta CDR3 regions were amplified. The TCR CDR3 was amplified in a first-round RT-PCR using the HTBI primer set. From the multiplex PCR reads, TCRdb called clonotypes with MiXCR, one entry per CDR3 protein. The table lists some 250,000 distinct CDR3 sequences, 13% to 15% of them singletons.

The rearrangement uses TRBV24-1 and TRBJ2-3; D ambiguous. This clonotype originated in a woman aged 45-59 years with Graves' hyperthyroidism that later progressed to Graves' ophthalmopathy. The source material was blood. CDR3 nucleotides: TGTGCCACCAGTGATTCCCGAGCTTATAGCACAGATACGCAGTATTTT. It encodes CATSDSRAYSTDTQYF.